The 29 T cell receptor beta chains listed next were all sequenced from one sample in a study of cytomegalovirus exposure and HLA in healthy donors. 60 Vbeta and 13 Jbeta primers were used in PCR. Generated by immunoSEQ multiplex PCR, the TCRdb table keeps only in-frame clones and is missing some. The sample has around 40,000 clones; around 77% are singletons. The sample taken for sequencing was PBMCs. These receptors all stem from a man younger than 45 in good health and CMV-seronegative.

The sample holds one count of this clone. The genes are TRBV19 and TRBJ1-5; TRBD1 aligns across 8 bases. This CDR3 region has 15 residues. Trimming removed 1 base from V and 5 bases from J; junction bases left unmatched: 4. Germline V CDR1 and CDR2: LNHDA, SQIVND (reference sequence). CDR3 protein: CASSIGQGAHQPQHF. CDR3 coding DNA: TGTGCCAGTAGTATAGGGCAGGGGGCCCATCAGCCCCAGCATTTT.

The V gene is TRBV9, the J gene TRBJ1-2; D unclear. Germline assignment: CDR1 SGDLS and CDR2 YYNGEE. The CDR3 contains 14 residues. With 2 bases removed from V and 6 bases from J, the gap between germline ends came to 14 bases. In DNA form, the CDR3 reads TGTGCCAGCAGCGTCCTTGGCGGCCCCAATGGCTACACCTTC. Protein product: CASSVLGGPNGYTF. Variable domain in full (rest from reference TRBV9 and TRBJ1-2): DSGVTQTPKHLITATGQRVTLRCSPRSGDLSVYWYQQSLDQGLQFLIQYYNGEERAKGNILERFSAQQFPDLHSELNLSSLELGDSALYFCASSVLGGPNGYTFGSGTRLTVV.

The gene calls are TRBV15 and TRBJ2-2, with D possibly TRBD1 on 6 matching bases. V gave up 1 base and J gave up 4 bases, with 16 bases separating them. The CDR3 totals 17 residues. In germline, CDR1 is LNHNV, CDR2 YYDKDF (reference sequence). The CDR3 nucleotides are TGTGCCACCAGCAGAGGCCTTGGGGACACCCTCACCGGGGAGCTGTTTTTT. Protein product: CATSRGLGDTLTGELFF.

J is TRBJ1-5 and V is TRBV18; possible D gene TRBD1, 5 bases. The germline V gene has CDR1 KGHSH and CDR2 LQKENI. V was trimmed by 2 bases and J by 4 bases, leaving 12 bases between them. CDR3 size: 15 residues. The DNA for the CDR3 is TGTGCCAGCTCACCAAACGGTGGGGGGAATCAGCCCCAGCATTTT. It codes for CASSPNGGGNQPQHF.

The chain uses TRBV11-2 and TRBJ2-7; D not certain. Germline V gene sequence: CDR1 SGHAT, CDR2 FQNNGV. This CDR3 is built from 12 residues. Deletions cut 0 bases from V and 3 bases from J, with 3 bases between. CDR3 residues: CASSLELYEQYF. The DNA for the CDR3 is TGTGCCAGCAGCTTAGAACTCTACGAGCAGTACTTC.

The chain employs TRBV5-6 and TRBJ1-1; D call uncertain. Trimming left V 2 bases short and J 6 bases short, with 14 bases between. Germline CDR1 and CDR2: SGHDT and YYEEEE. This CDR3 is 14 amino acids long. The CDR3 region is CASSFDLGSAEAFF. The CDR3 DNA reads TGTGCCAGCAGCTTTGATTTGGGGAGTGCTGAAGCTTTCTTT.

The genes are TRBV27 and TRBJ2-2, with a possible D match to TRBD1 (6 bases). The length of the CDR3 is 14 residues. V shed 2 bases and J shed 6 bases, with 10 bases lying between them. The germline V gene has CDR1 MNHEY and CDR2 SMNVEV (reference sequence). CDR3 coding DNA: TGTGCCAGCAGTTTAACAGGGATCGCCGGGGAGCTGTTTTTT. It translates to CASSLTGIAGELFF.

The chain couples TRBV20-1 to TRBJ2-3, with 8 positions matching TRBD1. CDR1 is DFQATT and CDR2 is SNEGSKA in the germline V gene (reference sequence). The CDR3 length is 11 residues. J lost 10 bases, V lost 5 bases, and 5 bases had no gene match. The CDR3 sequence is CSAAGQGAQYF. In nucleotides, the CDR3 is TGCAGTGCTGCCGGACAGGGAGCGCAGTATTTT.

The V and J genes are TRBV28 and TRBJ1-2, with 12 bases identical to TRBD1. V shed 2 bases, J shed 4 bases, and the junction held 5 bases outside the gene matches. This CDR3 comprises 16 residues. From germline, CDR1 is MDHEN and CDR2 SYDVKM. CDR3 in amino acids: CASSLGTGGASYGYTF. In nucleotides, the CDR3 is TGTGCCAGCAGTTTAGGGACAGGGGGCGCAAGCTATGGCTACACCTTC.

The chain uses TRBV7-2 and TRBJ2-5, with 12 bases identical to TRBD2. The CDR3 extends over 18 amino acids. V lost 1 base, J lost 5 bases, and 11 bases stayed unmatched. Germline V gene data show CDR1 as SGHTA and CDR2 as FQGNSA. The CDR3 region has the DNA TGTGCCAGCAGCTTAGTAGGTACTAGCGGGAGGCCATGGGAGACCCAGTACTTC. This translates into CASSLVGTSGRPWETQYF.

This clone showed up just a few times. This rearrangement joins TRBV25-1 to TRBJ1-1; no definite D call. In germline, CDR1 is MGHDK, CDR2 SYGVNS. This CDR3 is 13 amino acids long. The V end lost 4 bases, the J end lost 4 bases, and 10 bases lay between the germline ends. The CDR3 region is CASSVMLGTEAFF. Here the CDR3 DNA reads TGTGCCAGCAGTGTGATGCTAGGCACTGAAGCTTTCTTT.

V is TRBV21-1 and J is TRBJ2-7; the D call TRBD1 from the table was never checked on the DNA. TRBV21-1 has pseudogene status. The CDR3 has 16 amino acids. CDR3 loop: CASSKAPHTSSYEQYF. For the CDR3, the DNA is TGTGCCAGCAGCAAAGCGCCTCATACAAGTTCCTACGAGCAGTACTTC.

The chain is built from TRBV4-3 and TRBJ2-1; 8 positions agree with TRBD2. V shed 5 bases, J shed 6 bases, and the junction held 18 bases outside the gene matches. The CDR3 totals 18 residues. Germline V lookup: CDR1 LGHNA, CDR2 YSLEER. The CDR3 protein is CASSKYKPGTRVPNEQFF. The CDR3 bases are TGCGCCAGCAGCAAGTATAAACCCGGGACTAGAGTCCCCAATGAGCAGTTCTTC.

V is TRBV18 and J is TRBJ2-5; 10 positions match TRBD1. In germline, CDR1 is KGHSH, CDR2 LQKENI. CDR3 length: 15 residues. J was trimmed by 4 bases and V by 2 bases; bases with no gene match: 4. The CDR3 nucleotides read TGTGCCAGCTCACCAGGAGACAGGGGGCGAGAGACCCAGTACTTC. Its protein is CASSPGDRGRETQYF. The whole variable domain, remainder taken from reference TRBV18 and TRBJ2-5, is NAGVMQNPRHLVRRRGQEARLRCSPMKGHSHVYWYRQLPEEGLKFMVYLQKENIIDESGMPKERFSAEFPKEGPSILRIQQVVRGDSAAYFCASSPGDRGRETQYFGPGTRLLVL.

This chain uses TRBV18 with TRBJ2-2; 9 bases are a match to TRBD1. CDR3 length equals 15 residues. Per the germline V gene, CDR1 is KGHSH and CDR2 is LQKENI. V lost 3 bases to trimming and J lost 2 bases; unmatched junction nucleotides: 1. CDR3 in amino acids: CASSPGQGNTGELFF. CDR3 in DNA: TGTGCCAGCTCACCGGGACAGGGCAACACCGGGGAGCTGTTTTTT.

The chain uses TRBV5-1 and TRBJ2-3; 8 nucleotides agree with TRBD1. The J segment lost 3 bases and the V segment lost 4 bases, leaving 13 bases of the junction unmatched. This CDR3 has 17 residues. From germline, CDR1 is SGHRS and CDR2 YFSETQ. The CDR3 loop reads CASSLPPDRGLTDTQYF. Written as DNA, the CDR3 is TGCGCCAGCAGCCTTCCCCCAGACAGGGGTCTGACAGATACGCAGTATTTT.

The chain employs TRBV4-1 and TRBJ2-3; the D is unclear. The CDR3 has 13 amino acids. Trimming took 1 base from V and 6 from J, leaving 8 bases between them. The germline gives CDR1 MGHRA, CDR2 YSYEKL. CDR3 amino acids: CASSQVYSDTQYF. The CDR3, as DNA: TGCGCCAGCAGCCAAGTCTATAGCGATACGCAGTATTTT.

The CDR3 loop is CASSERWGNSGGNEQFF. The CDR3 region has the DNA TGTGCCAGCAGTGAACGGTGGGGTAATAGCGGGGGCAATGAGCAGTTCTTC. The chain is built from TRBV6-1 and TRBJ2-1; 9 nucleotides match TRBD2. The CDR3 has 17 amino acids. The J segment lost 6 bases and the V segment lost 2 bases, leaving 11 bases of the junction unmatched. Germline CDR1 is MNHNS and CDR2 is SASEGT.

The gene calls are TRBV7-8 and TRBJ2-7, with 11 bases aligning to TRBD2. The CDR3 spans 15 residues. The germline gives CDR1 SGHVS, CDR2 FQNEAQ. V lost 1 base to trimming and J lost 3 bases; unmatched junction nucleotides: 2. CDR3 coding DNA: TGTGCCAGCAGCTTAGGACTAGCGGGAATCTACGAGCAGTACTTC. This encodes CASSLGLAGIYEQYF.

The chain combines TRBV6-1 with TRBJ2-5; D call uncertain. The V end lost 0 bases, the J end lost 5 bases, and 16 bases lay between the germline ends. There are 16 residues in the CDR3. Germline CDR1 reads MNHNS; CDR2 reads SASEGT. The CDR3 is CASSEARYIGQETQYF. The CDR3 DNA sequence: TGTGCCAGCAGTGAAGCTCGCTACATTGGGCAGGAGACCCAGTACTTC.

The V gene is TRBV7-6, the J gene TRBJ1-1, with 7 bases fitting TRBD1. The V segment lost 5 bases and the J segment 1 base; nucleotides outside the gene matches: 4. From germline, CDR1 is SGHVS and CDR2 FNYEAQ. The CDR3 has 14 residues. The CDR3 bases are TGTGCCAGCAGCGCCTACAGGGGGAACACTGAAGCTTTCTTT. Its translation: CASSAYRGNTEAFF.

The CDR3 loop reads CASSPRLLSTGELFF. In DNA form, the CDR3 reads TGTGCCAGCAGTCCTCGCCTGCTTAGCACCGGGGAGCTGTTTTTT. V is TRBV2 and J is TRBJ2-2, with D unclear. The CDR3 consists of 15 residues. Trimming left V 5 bases short and J 4 bases short, with 14 bases between. CDR1 and CDR2 from the germline V gene are SNHLY and FYNNEI.

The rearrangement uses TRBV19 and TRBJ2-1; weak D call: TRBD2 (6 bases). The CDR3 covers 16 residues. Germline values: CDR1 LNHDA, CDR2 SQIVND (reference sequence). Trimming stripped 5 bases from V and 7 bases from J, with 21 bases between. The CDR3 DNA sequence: TGTGCCAGTAGTTCACAAGGGTCGGGGGTTAAAAATGAGCAGTTCTTC. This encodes CASSSQGSGVKNEQFF.

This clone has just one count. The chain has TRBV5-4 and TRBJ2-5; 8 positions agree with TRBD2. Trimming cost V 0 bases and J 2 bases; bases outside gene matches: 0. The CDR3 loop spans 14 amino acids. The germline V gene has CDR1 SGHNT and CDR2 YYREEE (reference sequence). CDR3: CASSLAGGQETQYF. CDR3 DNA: TGTGCCAGCAGCTTGGCGGGAGGGCAAGAGACCCAGTACTTC.

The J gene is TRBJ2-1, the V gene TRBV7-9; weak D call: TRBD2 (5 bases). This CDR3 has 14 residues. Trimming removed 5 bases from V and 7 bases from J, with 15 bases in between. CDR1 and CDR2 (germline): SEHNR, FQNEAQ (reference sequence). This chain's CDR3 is CASSEHSADNEQFF. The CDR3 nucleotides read TGTGCCAGCAGCGAACATAGCGCGGATAATGAGCAGTTCTTC.

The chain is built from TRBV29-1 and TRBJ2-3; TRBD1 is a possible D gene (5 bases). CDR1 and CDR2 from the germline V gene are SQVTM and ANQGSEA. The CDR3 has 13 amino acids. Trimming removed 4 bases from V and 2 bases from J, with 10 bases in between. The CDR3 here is CSVGGKNTDTQYF. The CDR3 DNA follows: TGCAGCGTTGGGGGCAAAAACACAGATACGCAGTATTTT.

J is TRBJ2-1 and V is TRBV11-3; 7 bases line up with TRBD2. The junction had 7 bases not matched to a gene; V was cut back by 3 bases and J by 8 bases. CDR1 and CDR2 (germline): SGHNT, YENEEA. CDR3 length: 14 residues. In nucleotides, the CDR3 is TGTGCCAGCAGCTTGGGAGGGGTGGCGGATGAGCAGTTCTTC. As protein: CASSLGGVADEQFF.

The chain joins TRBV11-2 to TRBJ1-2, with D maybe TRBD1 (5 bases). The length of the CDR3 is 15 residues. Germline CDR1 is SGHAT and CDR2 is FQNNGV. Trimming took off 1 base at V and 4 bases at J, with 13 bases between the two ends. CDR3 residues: CASSLAGGTPYGYTF. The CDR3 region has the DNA TGTGCCAGCAGCTTAGCGGGGGGGACCCCCTATGGCTACACCTTC.

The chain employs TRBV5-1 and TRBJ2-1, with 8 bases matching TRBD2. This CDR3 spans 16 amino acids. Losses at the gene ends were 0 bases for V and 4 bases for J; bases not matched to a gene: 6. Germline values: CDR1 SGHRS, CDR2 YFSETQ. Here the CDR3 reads CASSLDPGGIYNEQFF. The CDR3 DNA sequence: TGCGCCAGCAGCTTGGATCCGGGAGGGATATACAATGAGCAGTTCTTC.